The clone carrying this T cell receptor (beta chain) appeared many times. CDR3 length: 14 amino acids. V lost 8 bases to trimming and J lost 1 base, with 14 bases between them. Germline V gene data show CDR1 as SEHNR and CDR2 as FQNEAQ (reference sequence). For TCRbeta, the library was prepared with unique molecular identifiers. Each CDR3 protein gets one entry after TCRdb re-called the PCR reads with MiXCR. The repertoire holds 500,000 to 600,000 distinct CDR3 sequences, with over 25% as singletons. The data belong to a study of T-cell reconstitution after alpha-beta-depleted transplantation in children.

This chain connects TRBV7-9 to TRBJ1-1, with D tentatively TRBD1 (6 bases). The starting material was PBMCs from the stem cell graft donor, obtained from the stem cell graft. This TCR was recovered from a human donor who donated a stem cell graft to a child with aplastic anemia. For the CDR3, the DNA is TGTGCCAGCTCCCCCTGGACAGAGAACACTGAAGCTTTCTTT. Encoded protein: CASSPWTENTEAFF.